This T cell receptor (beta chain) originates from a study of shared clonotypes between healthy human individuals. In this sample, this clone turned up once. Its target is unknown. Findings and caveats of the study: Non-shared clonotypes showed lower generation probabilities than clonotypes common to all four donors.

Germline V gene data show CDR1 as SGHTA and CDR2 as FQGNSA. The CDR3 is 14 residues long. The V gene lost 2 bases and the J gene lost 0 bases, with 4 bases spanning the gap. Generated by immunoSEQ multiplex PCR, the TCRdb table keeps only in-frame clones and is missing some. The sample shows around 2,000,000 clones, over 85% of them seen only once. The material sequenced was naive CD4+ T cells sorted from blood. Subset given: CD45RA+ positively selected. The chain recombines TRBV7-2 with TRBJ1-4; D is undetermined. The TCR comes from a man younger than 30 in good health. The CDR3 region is CASSLSATNEKLFF. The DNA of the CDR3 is TGTGCCAGCAGCTTATCTGCAACTAATGAAAAACTGTTTTTT.